The clone carrying this TCR beta chain was observed a single time. Per the original methods: Estimated nucleated cell counts came from reference gene primer amplification. Here immunoSEQ multiplex PCR was the method, and the copy in TCRdb shows in-frame clones only, minus some. Clonal size and the V and J genes are those of that table, whereas D and trimming came from the DNA. The sample has fewer than 150,000 clones; about 81% are singletons. These data belong to a study of blood T cell repertoires in COVID-19. Overall study context: COVID-19 samples, acute and convalescent, were from the United States, Italy and Spain. Nucleic acid was either cDNA or gDNA, and it came from T cells, B-cell-depleted T cells, or PBMCs.

Germline V CDR1 and CDR2: MDHEN, SYDVKM. Trimming stripped 2 bases from V and 7 bases from J, with 14 bases between. CDR3 size: 14 residues. Sequenced sample: peripheral blood. This chain connects TRBV28 to TRBJ1-1; the D gene is possibly TRBD1 (6 bases). The source of this sequence is a woman at least 80 years old with acute or convalescent COVID-19. The CDR3 DNA reads TGTGCCAGCAGTTTAGACAGGACGAGCCGTGAAGCTTTCTTT. This translates into CASSLDRTSREAFF.